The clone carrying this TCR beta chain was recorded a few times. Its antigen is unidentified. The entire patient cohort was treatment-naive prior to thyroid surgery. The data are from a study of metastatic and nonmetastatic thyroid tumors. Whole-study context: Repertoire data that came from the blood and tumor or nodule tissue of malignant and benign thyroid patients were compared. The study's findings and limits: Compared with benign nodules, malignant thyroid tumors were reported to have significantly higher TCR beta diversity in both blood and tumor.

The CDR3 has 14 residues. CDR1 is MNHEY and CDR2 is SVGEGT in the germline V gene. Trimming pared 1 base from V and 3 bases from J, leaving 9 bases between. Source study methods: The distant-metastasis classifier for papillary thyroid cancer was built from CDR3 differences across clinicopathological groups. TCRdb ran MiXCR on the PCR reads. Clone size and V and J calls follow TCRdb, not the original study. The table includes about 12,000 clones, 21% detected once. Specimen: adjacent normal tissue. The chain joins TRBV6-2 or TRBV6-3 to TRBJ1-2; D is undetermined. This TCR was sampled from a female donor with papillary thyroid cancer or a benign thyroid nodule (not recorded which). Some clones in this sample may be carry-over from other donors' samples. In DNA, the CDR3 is TGTGCCAGCAGTTACTTGGTCCGGGACTATGGCTACACCTTC. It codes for CASSYLVRDYGYTF.